This record covers a single TCR beta chain. Its antigen is as yet unknown. The data derive from a study of cytomegalovirus exposure and HLA in healthy donors. The PCR had 60 Vbeta and 13 Jbeta primers. TCRdb's table, derived via immunoSEQ multiplex PCR, lists solely in-frame clones and lacks some. The data hold under 200,000 clones, with roughly 74% observed a single time. Trimming took 1 base from V and 2 from J; bases not matched to a gene: 4. The germline gives CDR1 SGHTA, CDR2 FQGNSA. The CDR3 extends over 15 amino acids. Study results and caveats: The study reported that TCR beta sequences accurately predicted HLA-A and HLA-B alleles in most subjects. According to reports, the classifier identified cytomegalovirus status with high specificity and sensitivity.

This TCR was sampled from a woman in her 30s in good health and CMV-seropositive. This rearrangement joins TRBV7-2 to TRBJ2-7, with TRBD2 matching 8 bases. The source material was PBMCs. In DNA form, the CDR3 reads TGTGCCAGCAGCTTAGTGTGGACTAGCACCTACGAGCAGTACTTC. It specifies CASSLVWTSTYEQYF.